This TCR beta chain is drawn from a study of blood T cells in healthy people across ages. Study-wide results and limits: Diversity of TCR beta per million T cells declined in a roughly linear way with age.

Whenever a sample was processed, at least 6 million PBMCs were isolated. The CDR3 has 14 residues. V trimming: 1 base; J trimming: 5 bases; junction bases outside the gene matches: 3. The germline CDR1 and CDR2 sequences are SGHTA and FQGTGA. With regard to this clonotype: The target antigen is unknown.

A J-beta primer mix and a sample-barcoded 5' primer were used in a second PCR of roughly 7 to 12 cycles. Any given sample supplied a minimum of 2.5 million CDR3-containing paired-end reads. TCRdb passed the 5' RACE reads through MiXCR, listing each CDR3 protein once. The table records around 1,800,000 distinct CDR3 sequences, approximately 39% of them present only once. This chain links TRBV7-3 with TRBJ2-5, with TRBD2 identical over 8 bases. Specimen: blood. This sequence was found in a human donor in good health. CDR3 loop: CASSLRRGDETQYF. CDR3 bases: TGTGCCAGCAGCTTAAGGCGGGGGGATGAGACCCAGTACTTC.